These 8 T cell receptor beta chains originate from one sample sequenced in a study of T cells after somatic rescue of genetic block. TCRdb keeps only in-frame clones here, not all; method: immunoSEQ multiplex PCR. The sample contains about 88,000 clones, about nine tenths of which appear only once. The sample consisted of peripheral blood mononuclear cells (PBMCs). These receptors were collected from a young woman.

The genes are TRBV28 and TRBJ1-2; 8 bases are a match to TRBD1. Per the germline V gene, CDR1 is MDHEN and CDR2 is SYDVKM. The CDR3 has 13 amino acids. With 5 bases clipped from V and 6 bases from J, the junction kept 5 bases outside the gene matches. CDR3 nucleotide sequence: TGTGCCAGCAGTCCCCCAGGGGGCCATGGCTACACCTTC. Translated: CASSPPGGHGYTF.

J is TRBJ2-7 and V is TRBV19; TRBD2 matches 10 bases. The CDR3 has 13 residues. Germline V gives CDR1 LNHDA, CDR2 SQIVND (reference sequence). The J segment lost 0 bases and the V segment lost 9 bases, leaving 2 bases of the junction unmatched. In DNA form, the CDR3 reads TGTGCCAGCAGCGGGGGGGTCTCCTACGAGCAGTACTTC. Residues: CASSGGVSYEQYF.

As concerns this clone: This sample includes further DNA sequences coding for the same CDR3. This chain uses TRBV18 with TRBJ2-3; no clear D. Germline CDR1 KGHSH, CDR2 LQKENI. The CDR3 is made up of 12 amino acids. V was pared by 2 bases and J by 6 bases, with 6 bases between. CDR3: CASSPFSDTQYF. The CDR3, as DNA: TGTGCCAGCTCACCATTCAGTGATACGCAGTATTTT. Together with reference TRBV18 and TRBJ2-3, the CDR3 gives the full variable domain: NAGVMQNPRHLVRRRGQEARLRCSPMKGHSHVYWYRQLPEEGLKFMVYLQKENIIDESGMPKERFSAEFPKEGPSILRIQQVVRGDSAAYFCASSPFSDTQYFGPGTRLTVL.

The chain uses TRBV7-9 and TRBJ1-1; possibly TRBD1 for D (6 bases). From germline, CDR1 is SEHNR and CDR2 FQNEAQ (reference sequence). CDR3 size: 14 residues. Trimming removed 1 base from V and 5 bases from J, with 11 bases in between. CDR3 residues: CASSLVQGRTEAFF. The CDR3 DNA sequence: TGTGCCAGCAGCTTAGTCCAGGGGAGGACTGAAGCTTTCTTT.

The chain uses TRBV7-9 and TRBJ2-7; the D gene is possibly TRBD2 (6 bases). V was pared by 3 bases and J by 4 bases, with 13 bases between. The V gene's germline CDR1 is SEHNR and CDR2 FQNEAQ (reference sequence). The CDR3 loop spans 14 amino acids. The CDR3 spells CASSLSRAGYEQYF. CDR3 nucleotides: TGTGCCAGCAGCTTGTCCAGGGCGGGGTACGAGCAGTACTTC.

The CDR3: CASSLGRGTDTQYF. The CDR3 DNA reads TGTGCCAGCAGCTTAGGCCGGGGGACAGATACGCAGTATTTT. V usage is TRBV7-2 and J usage is TRBJ2-3, with TRBD2 as a possible D gene (6 bases). Trimming removed 1 base at V and 3 bases at J, with 8 bases between. Germline V lookup: CDR1 SGHTA, CDR2 FQGNSA. CDR3 size: 14 residues.

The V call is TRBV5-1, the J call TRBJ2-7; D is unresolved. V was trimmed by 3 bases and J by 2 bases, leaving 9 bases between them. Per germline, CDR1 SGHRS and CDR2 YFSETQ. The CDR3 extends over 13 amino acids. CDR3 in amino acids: CASSSSGPYEQYF. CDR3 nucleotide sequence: TGCGCCAGCAGCTCCAGTGGGCCCTACGAGCAGTACTTC.

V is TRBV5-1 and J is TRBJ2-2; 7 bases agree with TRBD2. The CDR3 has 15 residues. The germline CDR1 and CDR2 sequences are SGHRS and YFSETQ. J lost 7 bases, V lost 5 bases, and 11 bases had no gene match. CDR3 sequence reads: CASRNTAGNVGELFF. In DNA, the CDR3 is TGCGCCAGCAGAAACACAGCGGGAAACGTCGGGGAGCTGTTTTTT.